This is a list of T cell receptor beta chains from one sample in a study of blood T cell repertoires in COVID-19. Clones were read by immunoSEQ multiplex PCR, and TCRdb kept only the in-frame ones, dropping some. The table lists about 400,000 clones, roughly 88% of them singletons. Sequencing was performed on PBMCs or T cells enriched from blood (not recorded which). The receptors come from a woman between 40 and 55 years old with acute COVID-19. The CDR3 runs from the conserved cysteine through the conserved F or W. D genes are given only for firm matches. Expanded clones get a size class; other rows say once, few or many, or leave the size out.

size: -; D: -; J: TRBJ2-7; V: TRBV7-9; length: 13; CDR3: CASSPQGYYEQYF; DNA: TGTGCCAGCAGTCCGCAGGGATACTACGAGCAGTACTTC
size: -; D: -; J: TRBJ2-5; V: TRBV28; length: 14; CDR3: CASSLSRGWETQYF; DNA: TGTGCCAGCAGTTTATCGAGGGGGTGGGAGACCCAGTACTTC
size: -; D: TRBD1; J: TRBJ2-7; V: TRBV2; length: 14; CDR3: CASRPRQGPYEQYF; DNA: TGTGCCAGCCGTCCTAGACAGGGCCCCTACGAGCAGTACTTC
size: few; D: -; J: TRBJ2-1; V: TRBV29-1; length: 12; CDR3: CSVNRVGNEQFF; DNA: TGCAGCGTTAACAGGGTTGGTAATGAGCAGTTCTTC
size: few; D: -; J: TRBJ2-2; V: TRBV10-2; length: 12; CDR3: CASSGQRRELFF; DNA: TGCGCCAGCAGTGGTCAGAGGAGGGAGCTGTTTTTT
size: -; D: TRBD1; J: TRBJ1-1; V: TRBV11-3; length: 13; CDR3: CASSSPDRNEAFF; DNA: TGTGCCAGCAGCTCCCCGGACAGGAATGAAGCTTTCTTT
size: -; D: -; J: TRBJ1-6; V: TRBV7-9; length: 14; CDR3: CASSFTGDNSPLHF; DNA: TGTGCCAGCAGCTTTACAGGCGATAATTCACCCCTCCACTTT
size: -; D: TRBD2; J: TRBJ2-7; V: TRBV30; length: 14; CDR3: CAWNPGSGGYEQYF; DNA: TGTGCCTGGAACCCCGGGAGCGGGGGTTACGAGCAGTACTTC
size: -; D: -; J: TRBJ1-2; V: TRBV11-2; length: 14; CDR3: CASSLERLSRGYTF; DNA: TGTGCCAGCAGCTTAGAGCGGCTAAGTCGGGGCTACACCTTC
size: -; D: -; J: TRBJ1-4; V: TRBV11-2; length: 13; CDR3: CASSRRQNEKLFF; DNA: TGTGCCAGCAGCAGGAGACAGAATGAAAAACTGTTTTTT
size: -; D: TRBD1; J: TRBJ2-2; V: TRBV5-1; length: 14; CDR3: CASSLDRVSGELFF; DNA: TGCGCCAGCAGTTTAGACAGGGTATCCGGGGAGCTGTTTTTT
size: -; D: TRBD1; J: TRBJ2-7; V: TRBV30; length: 14; CDR3: CAWQRGQGAYEQYF; DNA: TGTGCCTGGCAAAGGGGACAGGGTGCCTACGAGCAGTACTTC
size: -; D: -; J: TRBJ1-5; V: TRBV11-2; length: 14; CDR3: CASSLAGGRQPQHF; DNA: TGTGCCAGCAGCTTAGCGGGGGGCCGACAGCCCCAGCATTTT
size: -; D: -; J: TRBJ2-5; V: TRBV3-1/TRBV3-2; length: 12; CDR3: CASSQAGETQYF; DNA: TGTGCCAGCAGCCAAGCGGGGGAGACCCAGTACTTC
size: -; D: -; J: TRBJ2-1; V: TRBV27; length: 13; CDR3: CASSLRGGNEQFF; DNA: TGTGCCAGCAGTTTAAGGGGGGGCAATGAGCAGTTCTTC
size: -; D: TRBD1; J: TRBJ2-7; V: TRBV2; length: 15; CDR3: CASSAGTGGSYEQYF; DNA: TGTGCCAGCAGCGCCGGGACAGGGGGATCCTACGAGCAGTACTTC
size: -; D: -; J: TRBJ2-5; V: TRBV7-8; length: 15; CDR3: CASSVDNTHQETQYF; DNA: TGTGCCAGCAGCGTCGACAATACACACCAAGAGACCCAGTACTTC
size: -; D: TRBD1; J: TRBJ1-2; V: TRBV2; length: 14; CDR3: CASSADRDSGGYTF; DNA: TGTGCCAGCAGTGCGGACAGGGATAGTGGAGGCTACACCTTC
size: -; D: -; J: TRBJ2-2; V: TRBV3-1/TRBV3-2; length: 14; CDR3: CASSQPGTSGELFF; DNA: TGTGCCAGCAGCCAACCAGGGACATCCGGGGAGCTGTTTTTT
size: few; D: -; J: TRBJ1-2; V: TRBV19; length: 14; CDR3: CASSIDRDTGAYTF; DNA: TGTGCCAGTAGTATAGATCGGGACACCGGTGCCTACACCTTC
size: -; D: -; J: TRBJ1-2; V: TRBV6-5; length: 13; CDR3: CASSYSSGDGYTF; DNA: TGTGCCAGCAGTTACTCCTCGGGGGATGGCTACACCTTC
size: -; D: -; J: TRBJ2-2; V: TRBV27; length: 13; CDR3: CASSFGVSRELFF; DNA: TGTGCCAGCAGTTTCGGGGTCTCCCGGGAGCTGTTTTTT
size: few; D: TRBD1; J: TRBJ2-1; V: TRBV11-2; length: 16; CDR3: CASSPSRDRVDNEQFF; DNA: TGTGCCAGCAGCCCCAGCCGGGACAGGGTTGACAATGAGCAGTTCTTC
size: once; D: -; J: TRBJ1-1; V: TRBV11-2; length: 15; CDR3: CASSPRPVPATEAFF; DNA: TGTGCCAGCAGCCCACGCCCGGTTCCCGCCACTGAAGCTTTCTTT